The rows below give T cell receptor beta chains drawn from one sample of a study of blood T cells in healthy people across ages. TCRdb re-derived calls from the 5' RACE reads in MiXCR, one entry per CDR3 protein. The sample lists 600,000 to 900,000 distinct CDR3 sequences, roughly 24% occurring once. These same data were also listed under a study on T cells of mothers and their children.

The sample consisted of blood. The receptor set was obtained from a boy between 5 and 17 years old in good health. Each CDR3 is given with its conserved first and last residue. Fields, in order: clone size, J gene, V gene, D gene, CDR3 protein, CDR3 DNA. A D gene is named only where the DNA matches it firmly. Size is omitted from some rows. Given values are once, few, many or a class for expanded clones.

>-|TRBJ2-5|TRBV5-1|-
CASRDFQETQYF
TGCGCCAGCCGGGACTTCCAAGAGACCCAGTACTTC
>-|TRBJ2-2|TRBV18|-
CASSPLAGTAGELFF
TGTGCCAGCTCACCCCTGGCAGGGACGGCCGGGGAGCTGTTTTTT
>-|TRBJ2-1|TRBV2|-
CANPSQGTSSYNEQFF
TGTGCCAACCCATCACAGGGAACCAGCTCCTACAATGAGCAGTTCTTC
>-|TRBJ2-1|TRBV11-2|-
CASSPTGPFF
TGTGCCAGCAGCCCTACCGGACCGTTCTTC
>many|TRBJ2-1|TRBV2|-
CASSDDSLNEQFF
TGTGCCAGCAGTGACGACAGTCTCAATGAGCAGTTCTTC
>-|TRBJ2-1|TRBV3-1|TRBD2
CASSQDLLAGAEYNEQFF
TGTGCCAGCAGCCAAGATCTGTTAGCGGGGGCCGAATACAATGAGCAGTTCTTC
>-|TRBJ1-5|TRBV7-7|-
CASSLIGADQPQHF
TGTGCTAGCAGCTTAATAGGGGCTGATCAGCCCCAGCATTTT
>few|TRBJ2-1|TRBV3-1|-
CASSQFEGRNEQFF
TGTGCCAGCAGCCAATTCGAAGGTAGGAATGAGCAGTTCTTC
>once|TRBJ2-4|TRBV28|-
CASSLRTGTGIMYF
TGTGCCAGCAGTCTTCGAACCGGTACAGGGATTATGTACTTC
>few|TRBJ2-5|TRBV5-1|-
CASRLGNLQGFQETQYF
TGCGCCAGCAGGTTGGGGAATTTACAGGGCTTTCAAGAGACCCAGTACTTC
>-|TRBJ1-2|TRBV5-1|-
CASSLTRDGYTF
TGCGCCAGCAGCTTGACCAGGGATGGCTACACCTTC
>many|TRBJ2-7|TRBV11-3|TRBD2
CASSLDRTSGNEQYF
TGTGCCAGCAGCTTAGACCGGACTAGCGGGAACGAGCAGTACTTC
>-|TRBJ2-7|TRBV20-1|TRBD2
CSARDSGGGLSYEQYF
TGCAGTGCTAGAGATAGCGGCGGGGGGTTGTCCTACGAGCAGTACTTC
>few|TRBJ2-7|TRBV27|-
CASSPGNSHEQYF
TGTGCCAGCAGTCCTGGGAACAGCCACGAGCAGTACTTC
>few|TRBJ2-7|TRBV28|TRBD2
CASSLGGGSEQYF
TGTGCCAGCAGTTTGGGCGGCGGGAGCGAGCAGTACTTC
>few|TRBJ2-7|TRBV30|TRBD1
CAWRRGSQGEYEQYF
TGTGCCTGGAGGAGAGGGTCACAGGGGGAATACGAGCAGTACTTC
>many|TRBJ1-2|TRBV6-5|-
CASRTGDYGYTF
TGTGCCAGCAGGACAGGAGACTATGGCTACACCTTC
>-|TRBJ2-5|TRBV5-4|-
CASSFLGEQTQYF
TGTGCCAGCAGCTTCTTGGGGGAGCAGACCCAGTACTTC
>few|TRBJ2-5|TRBV9|-
CASSVTGWEETQYF
TGTGCCAGCAGCGTAACGGGTTGGGAAGAGACCCAGTACTTC
>few|TRBJ2-5|TRBV9|TRBD2
CASSGAGGQRAETQYF
TGTGCCAGCAGCGGAGCGGGGGGACAGAGGGCGGAGACCCAGTACTTC
>-|TRBJ1-2|TRBV5-1|-
CASSLALGDYGYTF
TGCGCCAGCAGCTTGGCCCTCGGGGACTATGGCTACACCTTC
>few|TRBJ1-2|TRBV7-2|-
CASSPGGRRGYTF
TGTGCCAGCAGCCCTGGGGGGCGCCGAGGCTACACCTTC
>few|TRBJ2-7|TRBV7-6|-
CVSSLGGYEQYF
TGTGTCAGCAGCCTAGGGGGTTACGAGCAGTACTTC
>few|TRBJ2-7|TRBV7-9|-
CASQIQAYEQYF
TGTGCCAGTCAGATACAGGCCTACGAGCAGTACTTC
>few|TRBJ1-1|TRBV6-5|-
CASTGRMNTEAFF
TGTGCCAGCACAGGCCGAATGAACACTGAAGCTTTCTTT
>-|TRBJ2-7|TRBV27|-
CASSPYDIGVSSYEQYF
TGTGCCAGCAGTCCCTATGACATTGGGGTGAGCTCCTACGAGCAGTACTTC